These T cell receptor beta chains were read from a single sample in a study of cytomegalovirus exposure and HLA in healthy donors. TCRdb's table, derived via immunoSEQ multiplex PCR, lists solely in-frame clones and lacks some. The sample consists of roughly 250,000 clones, roughly 86% of them appearing once. The sample consisted of PBMCs. All receptors derive from a woman in her thirties or forties in good health and CMV-seropositive. Both conserved end residues are part of each CDR3. A D gene is named only where the DNA matches it firmly. Clone size, where shown, is once, few, many, or a class for clones that have expanded.

D	V	J	size	DNA	CDR3
TRBD1	TRBV2	TRBJ1-5	NA	TGTGCCAGCAGCAGGGGGCAGGGACAGCCCCAGCATTTT	CASSRGQGQPQHF
TRBD1	TRBV9	TRBJ1-6	NA	TGTGCCAGCAGCCCATTATCCCAGGGACAGAATTCACCCCTCCACTTT	CASSPLSQGQNSPLHF
TRBD1	TRBV28	TRBJ1-2	NA	TGTGCCAGCAGTCTGACCCTAACAGGGGATGGCTACACCTTC	CASSLTLTGDGYTF
NA	TRBV7-8	TRBJ1-4	NA	TGTGCCAGCACCCCATTGGCCACGGGGGCAACTAATGAAAAACTGTTTTTT	CASTPLATGATNEKLFF
TRBD2	TRBV7-9	TRBJ2-3	NA	TGTGCCAGCAGCTTCGGAGCGGGAGAAGATACGCAGTATTTT	CASSFGAGEDTQYF
TRBD2	TRBV19	TRBJ2-7	NA	TGTGCCAGTAGTCCCCTTGCGGGAGCGTACGAGCAGTACTTC	CASSPLAGAYEQYF
TRBD2	TRBV15	TRBJ2-7	NA	TGTGCCACCAGCAGAGCTGGGAAAACTAGCGGGAGATCCTACGAGCAGTACTTC	CATSRAGKTSGRSYEQYF
TRBD1	TRBV16	TRBJ2-2	NA	TGTGCCAGCAGCCAAGGACAGGGCGCGAACACCGGGGAGCTGTTTTTT	CASSQGQGANTGELFF
NA	TRBV30	TRBJ1-1	NA	TGTGCCTGGAGTGTCCACAGGACAAGTGAAGCTTTCTTT	CAWSVHRTSEAFF
NA	TRBV18	TRBJ1-2	NA	TGTGCCAGCTCACCGAAAGGGAGTTCCCCCTATGGCTACACCTTC	CASSPKGSSPYGYTF
NA	TRBV7-3	TRBJ1-6	NA	TGTGCCAGCAGCTCGGACTCGTATAATTCACCCCTCCACTTT	CASSSDSYNSPLHF
TRBD2	TRBV9	TRBJ2-1	few	TGTGCCAGCAGCGTAGGGCTAGCGGATTCCAATGAGCAGTTCTTC	CASSVGLADSNEQFF
TRBD1	TRBV6-7	TRBJ1-2	NA	TGTGCCAGCAGTTACTTTATACAGGGGGCGCGGAGCGGCTACACCTTC	CASSYFIQGARSGYTF
NA	TRBV11-1	TRBJ2-5	NA	TGTGCCAGCAGCTTAGCGCGGGTTGCGGACTACCAAGAGACCCAGTACTTC	CASSLARVADYQETQYF
TRBD2	TRBV19	TRBJ2-1	NA	TGTGCCAGTAGTATTTGGTTTGGGACTAGCGGAGGCAATGAGCAGTTCTTC	CASSIWFGTSGGNEQFF
TRBD1	TRBV5-6	TRBJ2-1	NA	TGTGCCAGCAGTTACCGGGACAGAAGACCTTTGGACAATGAGCAGTTCTTC	CASSYRDRRPLDNEQFF
NA	TRBV10-3	TRBJ1-5	NA	TGTGCCATCAGTGCAGGGTATAGCAATCAGCCCCAGCATTTT	CAISAGYSNQPQHF
TRBD1	TRBV18	TRBJ2-2	NA	TGTGCCAGCTCACCCAGACAGGGAAACACCGGGGAGCTGTTTTTT	CASSPRQGNTGELFF